This T cell receptor (beta chain) stems from a study of Ad26.COV2.S vaccination and SARS-CoV-2 variants. Overall study results and limits: Placebo and vaccine recipients had non-spike TCR breadth that was similar. Reported post-vaccination CD8+ and CD4+ T cell responses to spike showed substantial breadth.

The treatment: over 15 received Ad26.COV2.S at low or high dose, single or two shots; about 5 received placebo; per-sample allocation not given. Day 63 after the first injection of vaccine or placebo was the sampling time. Turning to this clone: Its antigen is unknown.

The V end was cut by 8 bases, the J end by 0 bases, with 13 bases between. The CDR3 totals 15 residues. Germline assignment: CDR1 SGHTA and CDR2 FQGNSA. Some clones are missing from TCRdb's copy, which holds only in-frame ones; the method was immunoSEQ multiplex PCR. Of about 420,000 clones in the sample, more than 75% were seen once. Material: peripheral blood, obtained in a trial of Ad26.COV2.S vaccine versus placebo. The gene calls are TRBV7-2 and TRBJ1-4; D remains ambiguous. This TCR derives from a person aged 18-65 years who received the Ad26.COV2.S COVID-19 vaccine or a placebo. The CDR3 bases are TGTGCCAGCTCAGCTTCTAGGGCAACTAATGAAAAACTGTTTTTT. Residues: CASSASRATNEKLFF.